This TCR beta chain appears in the sequencing data of a study of blood T cell repertoires in COVID-19. About the study: Spain, Italy and the United States supplied samples that represented acute and convalescent COVID-19. In each case, the material was cDNA or gDNA derived from T cells, B-cell-depleted T cells, or PBMCs.

In the study's own analysis: The authors estimated nucleated cell counts from reference gene primer amplification. TCRdb's table, derived via immunoSEQ multiplex PCR, lists solely in-frame clones and lacks some. Clonal size and the V and J genes are those of that table, whereas D and trimming came from the DNA. Among roughly 100,000 clones listed, about three quarters were seen once. The CDR3 is 15 amino acids. With V trimmed by 0 bases and J by 1 base, 2 bases remained unmatched. From germline, CDR1 is SGHRS and CDR2 YFSETQ. V is TRBV5-1 and J is TRBJ2-3; TRBD1 aligns across 7 bases. The sequenced sample consisted of peripheral blood. This receptor was obtained from a woman aged 70-85 years with acute or convalescent COVID-19. The CDR3 sequence is CASSLVGQGTDTQYF. CDR3 DNA sequence: TGCGCCAGCAGCTTGGTCGGACAGGGCACAGATACGCAGTATTTT.